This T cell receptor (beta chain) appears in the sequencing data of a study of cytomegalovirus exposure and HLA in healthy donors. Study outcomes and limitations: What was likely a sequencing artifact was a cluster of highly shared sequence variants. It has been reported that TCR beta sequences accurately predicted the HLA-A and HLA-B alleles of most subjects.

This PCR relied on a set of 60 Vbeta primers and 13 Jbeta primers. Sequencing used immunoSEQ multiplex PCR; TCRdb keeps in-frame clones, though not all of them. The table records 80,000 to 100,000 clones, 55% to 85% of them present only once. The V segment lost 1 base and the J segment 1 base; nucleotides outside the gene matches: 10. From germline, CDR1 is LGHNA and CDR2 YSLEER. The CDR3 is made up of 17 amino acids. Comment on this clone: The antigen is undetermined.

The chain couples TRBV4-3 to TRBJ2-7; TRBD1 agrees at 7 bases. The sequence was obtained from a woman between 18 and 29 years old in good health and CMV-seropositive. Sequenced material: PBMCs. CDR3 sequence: CASSQAAGGTASYEQYF. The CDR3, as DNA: TGCGCCAGCAGCCAAGCCGCGGGTGGGACAGCTTCCTACGAGCAGTACTTC.